This TCR beta chain is from a study of T cells in localized non-small cell lung cancer. Study-wide points: Measurement of T cell clonality placed uninvolved adjacent lung highest, above the level in tumor.

Of note for this clone: The antigen is unknown.

This CDR3 has 14 amino acids. In germline, CDR1 is LNHDA, CDR2 SQIVND (reference sequence). Trimming took 1 base from V and 0 from J, leaving 4 bases between them. Some clones are missing from TCRdb's copy, which holds only in-frame ones; the method was immunoSEQ multiplex PCR. The data show 20,000 or so clones, with about 83% seen just once and 4.5% to 5.5% held by the top ten. The chain has TRBV19 and TRBJ2-1; D is undetermined. The receptor was derived from a man aged 35-69 years with stage I lung adenocarcinoma. Sequenced material: peripheral blood, taken before any cancer treatment. CDR3 DNA sequence: TGTGCCAGTAGTATAGTTAGCTCCTACAATGAGCAGTTCTTC. Protein product: CASSIVSSYNEQFF.